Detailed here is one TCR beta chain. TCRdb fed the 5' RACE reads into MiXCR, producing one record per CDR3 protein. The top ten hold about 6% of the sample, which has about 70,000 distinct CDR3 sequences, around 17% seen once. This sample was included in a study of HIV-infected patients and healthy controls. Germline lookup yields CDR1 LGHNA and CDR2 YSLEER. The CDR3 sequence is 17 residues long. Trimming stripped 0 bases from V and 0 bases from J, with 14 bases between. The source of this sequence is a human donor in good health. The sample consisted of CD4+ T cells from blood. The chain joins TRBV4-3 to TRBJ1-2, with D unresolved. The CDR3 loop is CASSQDQRTEANYGYTF. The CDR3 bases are TGCGCCAGCAGCCAAGATCAGCGAACAGAAGCTAACTATGGCTACACCTTC.